Listed below are T cell receptor beta chains from one sample, sequenced in a study of blood T cell repertoires in COVID-19. Clones were sequenced by immunoSEQ multiplex PCR, and TCRdb holds only the in-frame ones, with some missing. The sample lists approximately 490,000 clones, approximately 86% occurring once. The material sequenced was PBMCs or T cells enriched from blood (not recorded which). These receptor sequences come from a woman aged 18 to 35 who had recovered from COVID-19. CDR3s include the opening cysteine and the closing phenylalanine or tryptophan. D genes are given only for firm matches. Clone sizes are given selectively: once, few, many, or a class where the clone is expanded.

J | D | V | size | CDR3 | DNA
TRBJ2-1 | TRBD2 | TRBV12-5 | NA | CASGLTSGRDNEQFF | TGTGCTAGTGGTTTGACTAGCGGGAGGGACAATGAGCAGTTCTTC
TRBJ1-3 | TRBD1 | TRBV6-5 | NA | CASGQGINTIYF | TGTGCCAGCGGACAGGGGATAAACACCATATATTTT
TRBJ1-1 | NA | TRBV6-5 | NA | CASSYQVGPNTEAFF | TGTGCCAGCAGTTACCAGGTTGGTCCGAACACTGAAGCTTTCTTT
TRBJ2-7 | NA | TRBV3-1/TRBV3-2 | NA | CASSSTLSYEQYF | TGTGCCAGCAGCTCAACGCTATCCTACGAGCAGTACTTC
TRBJ1-5 | TRBD1 | TRBV7-9 | few | CASSLGGQGWSQPQHF | TGTGCCAGCAGCTTAGGGGGACAGGGTTGGAGTCAGCCCCAGCATTTT
TRBJ1-2 | NA | TRBV28 | NA | CASSYHPTDGYTF | TGTGCCAGCAGTTACCACCCTACAGACGGCTACACCTTC
TRBJ2-1 | TRBD2 | TRBV7-6 | NA | CASSFPEGGLAGGSSNEQFF | TGTGCCAGCAGCTTTCCCGAAGGTGGACTAGCGGGGGGGAGTAGCAATGAGCAGTTCTTC
TRBJ1-2 | NA | TRBV2 | NA | CASGPSTDRITF | TGTGCCAGCGGCCCCTCGACCGACAGGATCACCTTC
TRBJ2-3 | NA | TRBV3-1/TRBV3-2 | few | CASSQESSRDTQYF | TGTGCCAGCAGCCAAGAGTCTAGTAGGGATACGCAGTATTTT
TRBJ2-7 | TRBD1 | TRBV11-2 | NA | CASSPGQGAREQYF | TGTGCCAGCAGTCCTGGACAGGGGGCTAGGGAGCAGTACTTC
TRBJ1-6 | NA | TRBV2 | NA | CASSEGGSRSSPLHF | TGTGCCAGCAGTGAAGGAGGGTCTCGTAGTTCACCCCTCCACTTT